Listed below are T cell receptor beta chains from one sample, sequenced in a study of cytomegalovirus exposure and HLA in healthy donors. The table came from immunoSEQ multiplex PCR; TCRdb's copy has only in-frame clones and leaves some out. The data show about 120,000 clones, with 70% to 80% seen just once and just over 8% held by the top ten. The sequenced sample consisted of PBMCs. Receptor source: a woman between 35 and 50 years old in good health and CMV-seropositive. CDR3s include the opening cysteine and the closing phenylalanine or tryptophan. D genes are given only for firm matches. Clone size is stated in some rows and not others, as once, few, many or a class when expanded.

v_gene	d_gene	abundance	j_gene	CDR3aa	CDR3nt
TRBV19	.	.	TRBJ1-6	CASSEGYNSPLHF	TGTGCCAGTAGTGAGGGCTATAATTCACCCCTCCACTTT
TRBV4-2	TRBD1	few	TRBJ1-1	CASSQGTGWEAFF	TGTGCCAGCAGCCAAGGGACAGGGTGGGAAGCTTTCTTT
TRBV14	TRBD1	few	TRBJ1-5	CASSHDRDSNQPQHF	TGTGCCAGCAGCCACGACAGGGATAGCAATCAGCCCCAGCATTTT
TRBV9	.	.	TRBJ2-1	CASSPSSYNEQFF	TGTGCCAGTAGTCCATCCTCCTACAATGAGCAGTTCTTC
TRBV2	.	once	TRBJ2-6	CASKQDFSGANVLTF	TGTGCCAGCAAACAGGATTTCTCTGGGGCCAACGTCCTGACTTTC
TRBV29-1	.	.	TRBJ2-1	CSGEDYNEQFF	TGCAGCGGGGAGGACTACAATGAGCAGTTCTTC
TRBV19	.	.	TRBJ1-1	CASTLGRANTEAFF	TGTGCCAGTACCCTCGGCAGGGCGAACACTGAAGCTTTCTTT
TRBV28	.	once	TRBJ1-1	CASSLRVGGGMHTEAFF	TGTGCCAGCAGTTTGCGGGTTGGGGGAGGGATGCACACTGAAGCTTTCTTT
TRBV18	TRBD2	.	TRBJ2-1	CASSQSSGGSYNEQFF	TGTGCCAGCTCCCAAAGTAGCGGGGGCTCCTACAATGAGCAGTTCTTC
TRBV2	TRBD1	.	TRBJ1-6	CASSAEGQGASPLHF	TGTGCCAGCAGTGCCGAGGGACAGGGGGCTTCACCCCTCCACTTT
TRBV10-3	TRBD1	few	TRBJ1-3	CAIRKDRGEGNTIYF	TGTGCCATCAGAAAGGACAGGGGCGAAGGAAACACCATATATTTT
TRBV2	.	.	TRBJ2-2	CASSEERLTNTGELFF	TGTGCCAGCAGTGAGGAGCGACTTACGAACACCGGGGAGCTGTTTTTT
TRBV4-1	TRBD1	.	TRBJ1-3	CASSPEGASGNTIYF	TGCGCCAGCAGCCCAGAGGGGGCATCTGGAAACACCATATATTTT
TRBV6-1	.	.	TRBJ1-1	CASMYGWAGSAEAFF	TGTGCCAGCATGTACGGTTGGGCGGGGTCGGCTGAAGCTTTCTTT
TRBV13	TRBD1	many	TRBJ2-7	CASSAFTGGGDEQYF	TGTGCCAGCAGCGCATTCACAGGGGGCGGCGACGAGCAGTACTTC
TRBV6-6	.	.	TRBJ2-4	CASSYSSSEGNIQYF	TGTGCCAGCAGTTACTCGTCCAGCGAGGGTAACATTCAGTACTTC
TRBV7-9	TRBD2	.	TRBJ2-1	CASSLGGLGGNEQFF	TGTGCCAGCAGCTTAGGGGGACTAGGGGGGAATGAGCAGTTCTTC
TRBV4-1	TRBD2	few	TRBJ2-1	CASSPSRRAGDDNEQFF	TGCGCCAGCAGCCCCTCTCGTCGCGCGGGGGATGACAATGAGCAGTTCTTC
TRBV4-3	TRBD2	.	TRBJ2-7	CASSQDRASGSYEQYF	TGCGCCAGCAGCCAAGATCGAGCTAGCGGCTCCTACGAGCAGTACTTC
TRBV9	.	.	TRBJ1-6	CASSAGTGGSPLHF	TGTGCCAGCAGCGCCGGGACTGGAGGATCACCCCTCCACTTT
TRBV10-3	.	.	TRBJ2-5	CAISGSQGGTQYF	TGTGCCATCAGTGGGTCCCAGGGGGGGACCCAGTACTTC
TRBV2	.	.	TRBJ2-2	CASNSQGIVTGELFF	TGTGCCAGCAATAGCCAGGGTATCGTCACCGGGGAGCTGTTTTTT
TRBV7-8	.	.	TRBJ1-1	CASSLARENTEAFF	TGTGCCAGCAGCTTAGCGCGAGAGAACACTGAAGCTTTCTTT
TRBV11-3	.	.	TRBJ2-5	CASSLVGAEQETQYF	TGTGCCAGCAGCCTGGTAGGGGCAGAACAAGAGACCCAGTACTTC
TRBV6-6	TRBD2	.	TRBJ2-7	CASSPRTSGGYEQYF	TGTGCCAGCAGCCCTCGGACTAGCGGGGGGTACGAGCAGTACTTC
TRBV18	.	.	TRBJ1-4	CASSPDLGAREKLFF	TGTGCCAGCTCACCAGATCTGGGGGCTAGAGAAAAACTGTTTTTT
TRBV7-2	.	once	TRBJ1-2	CASSFGQFNYGYTF	TGTGCCAGCAGCTTCGGACAGTTTAACTATGGCTACACCTTC
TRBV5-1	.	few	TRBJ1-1	CASSFESGGTEAFF	TGCGCCAGCAGCTTCGAGTCCGGCGGGACTGAAGCTTTCTTT
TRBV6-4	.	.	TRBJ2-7	CASSDSVGGASEQYF	TGTGCCAGCAGTGACTCGGTTGGAGGGGCAAGCGAGCAGTACTTC
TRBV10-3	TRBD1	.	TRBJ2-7	CAISDRDRLIYEQYF	TGTGCCATCAGCGACCGGGACAGACTAATCTACGAGCAGTACTTC
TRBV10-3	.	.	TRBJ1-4	CAISDRVGEKLFF	TGTGCCATCAGTGACAGGGTGGGAGAAAAACTGTTTTTT
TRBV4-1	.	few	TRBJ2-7	CASSQETGAPYEQYF	TGCGCCAGCAGCCAGGAGACAGGAGCCCCCTACGAGCAGTACTTC
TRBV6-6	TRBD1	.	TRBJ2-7	CASSPLTGGSYEQYF	TGTGCCAGCAGTCCTCTAACAGGGGGCTCCTACGAGCAGTACTTC
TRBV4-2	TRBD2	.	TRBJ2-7	CASSQGGTSGGYEQYF	TGTGCCAGCAGCCAAGGGGGGACTAGCGGGGGGTACGAGCAGTACTTC
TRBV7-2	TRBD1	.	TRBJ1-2	CALSERGHTYRPSYGYTF	TGTGCTTTGAGCGAGAGGGGGCATACTTACCGCCCTTCTTATGGCTACACCTTC
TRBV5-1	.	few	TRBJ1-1	CASSFTGASEAFF	TGCGCCAGCAGCTTTACAGGAGCCTCTGAAGCTTTCTTT
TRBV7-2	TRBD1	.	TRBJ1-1	CASSLATGWNTEAFF	TGTGCCAGCAGCTTAGCGACAGGGTGGAACACTGAAGCTTTCTTT
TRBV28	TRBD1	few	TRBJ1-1	CASSFYHRQGSTEAFF	TGTGCCAGCAGTTTTTACCATAGACAGGGCAGCACTGAAGCTTTCTTT
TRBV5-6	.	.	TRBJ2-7	CASSFTLAGEQYF	TGTGCCAGCAGCTTTACTCTAGCAGGCGAGCAGTACTTC
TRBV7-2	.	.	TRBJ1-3	CASSSQDSGNTIYF	TGTGCCAGCAGCTCCCAGGACTCTGGAAACACCATATATTTT
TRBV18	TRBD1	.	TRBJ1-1	CASSPTGTGNTEAFF	TGTGCCAGCTCACCAACCGGGACAGGAAACACTGAAGCTTTCTTT
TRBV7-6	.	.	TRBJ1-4	CASSLYPSTNEKLFF	TGTGCCAGCAGCTTATATCCCTCAACTAATGAAAAACTGTTTTTT